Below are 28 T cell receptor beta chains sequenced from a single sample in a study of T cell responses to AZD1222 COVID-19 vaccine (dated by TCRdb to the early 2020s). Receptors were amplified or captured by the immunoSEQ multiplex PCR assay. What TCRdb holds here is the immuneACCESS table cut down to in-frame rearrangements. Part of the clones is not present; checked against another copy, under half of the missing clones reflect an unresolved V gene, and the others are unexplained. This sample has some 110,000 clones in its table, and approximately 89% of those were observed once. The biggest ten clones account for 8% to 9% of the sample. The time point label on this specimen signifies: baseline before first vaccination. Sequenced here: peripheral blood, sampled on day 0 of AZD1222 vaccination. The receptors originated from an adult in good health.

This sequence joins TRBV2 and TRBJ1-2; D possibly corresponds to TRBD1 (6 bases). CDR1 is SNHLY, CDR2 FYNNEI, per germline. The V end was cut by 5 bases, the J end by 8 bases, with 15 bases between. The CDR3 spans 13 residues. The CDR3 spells CASSYQGREGYTF. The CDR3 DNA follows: TGTGCCAGCAGTTATCAGGGGAGAGAGGGCTACACCTTC.

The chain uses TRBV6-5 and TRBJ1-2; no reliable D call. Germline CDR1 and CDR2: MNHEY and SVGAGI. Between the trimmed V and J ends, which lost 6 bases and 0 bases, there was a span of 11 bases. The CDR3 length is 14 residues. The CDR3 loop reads CASRRASANYGYTF. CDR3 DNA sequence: TGTGCCAGCAGGCGAGCCTCAGCTAACTATGGCTACACCTTC.

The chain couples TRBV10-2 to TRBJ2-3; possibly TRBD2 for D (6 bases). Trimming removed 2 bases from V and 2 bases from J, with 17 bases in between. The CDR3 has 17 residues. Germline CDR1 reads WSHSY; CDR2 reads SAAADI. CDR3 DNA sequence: TGCGCCAGCAGTGAGCAACTAGCTTTCCTATTCACAGATACGCAGTATTTT. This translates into CASSEQLAFLFTDTQYF.

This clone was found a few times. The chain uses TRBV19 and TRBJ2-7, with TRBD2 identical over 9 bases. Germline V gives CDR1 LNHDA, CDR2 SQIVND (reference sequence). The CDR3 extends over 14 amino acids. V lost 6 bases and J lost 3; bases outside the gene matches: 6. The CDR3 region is CASRTTSGYYEQYF. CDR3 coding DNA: TGTGCCAGTAGGACAACTAGCGGGTACTACGAGCAGTACTTC.

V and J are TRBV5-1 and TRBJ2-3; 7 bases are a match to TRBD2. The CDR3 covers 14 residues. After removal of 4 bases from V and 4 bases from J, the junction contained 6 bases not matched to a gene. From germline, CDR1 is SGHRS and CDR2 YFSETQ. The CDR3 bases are TGCGCCAGCAGCCCGGTAGCGGGTTCAGATACGCAGTATTTT. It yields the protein CASSPVAGSDTQYF.

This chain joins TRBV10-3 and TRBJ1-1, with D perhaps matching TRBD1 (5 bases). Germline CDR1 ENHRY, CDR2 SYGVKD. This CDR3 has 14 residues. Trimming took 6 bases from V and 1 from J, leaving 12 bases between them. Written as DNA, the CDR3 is TGTGCCATCAGCGCTATGACAGAGAACACTGAAGCTTTCTTT. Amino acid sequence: CAISAMTENTEAFF.

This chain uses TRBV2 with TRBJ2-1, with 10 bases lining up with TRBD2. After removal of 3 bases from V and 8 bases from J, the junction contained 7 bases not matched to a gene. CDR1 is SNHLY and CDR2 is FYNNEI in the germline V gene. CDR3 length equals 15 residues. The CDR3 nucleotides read TGTGCCAGCAGTGACGGGAGCGGGGGGGCCTATGAGCAGTTCTTC. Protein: CASSDGSGGAYEQFF. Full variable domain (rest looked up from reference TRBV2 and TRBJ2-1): EPEVTQTPSHQVTQMGQEVILRCVPISNHLYFYWYRQILGQKVEFLVSFYNNEISEKSEIFDDQFSVERPDGSNFTLKIRSTKLEDSAMYFCASSDGSGGAYEQFFGPGTRLTVL.

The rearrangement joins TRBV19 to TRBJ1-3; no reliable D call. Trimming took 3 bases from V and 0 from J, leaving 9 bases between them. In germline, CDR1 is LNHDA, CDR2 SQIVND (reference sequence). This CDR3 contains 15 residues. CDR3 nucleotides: TGTGCCAGTAGTATCCGCCAAGTCTCTGGAAACACCATATATTTT. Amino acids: CASSIRQVSGNTIYF.

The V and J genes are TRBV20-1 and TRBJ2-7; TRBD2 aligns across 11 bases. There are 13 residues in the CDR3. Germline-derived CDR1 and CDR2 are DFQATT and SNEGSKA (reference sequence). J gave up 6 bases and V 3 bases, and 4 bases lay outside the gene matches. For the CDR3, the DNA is TGCAGTGCTAGTTTAGCGGGAGGGGGCGAGCAGTACTTC. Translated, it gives CSASLAGGGEQYF.

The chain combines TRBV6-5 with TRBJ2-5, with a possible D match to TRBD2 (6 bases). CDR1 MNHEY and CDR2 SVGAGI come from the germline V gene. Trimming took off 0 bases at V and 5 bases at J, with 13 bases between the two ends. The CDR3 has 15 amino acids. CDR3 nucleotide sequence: TGTGCCAGCAGTTACTCGGAAGGCGGAGGGGAGACCCAGTACTTC. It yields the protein CASSYSEGGGETQYF.

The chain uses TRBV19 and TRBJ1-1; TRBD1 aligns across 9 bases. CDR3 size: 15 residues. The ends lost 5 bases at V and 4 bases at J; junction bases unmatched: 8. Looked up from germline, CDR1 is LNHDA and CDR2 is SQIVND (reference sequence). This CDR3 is CASSSSTGGSTEAFF. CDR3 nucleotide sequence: TGTGCCAGTAGTTCTTCGACAGGGGGGTCCACTGAAGCTTTCTTT.

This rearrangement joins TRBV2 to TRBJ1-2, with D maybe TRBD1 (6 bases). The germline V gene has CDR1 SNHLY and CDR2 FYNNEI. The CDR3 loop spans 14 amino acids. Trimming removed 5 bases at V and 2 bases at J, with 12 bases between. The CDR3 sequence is CASSWARGNYGYTF. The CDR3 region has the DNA TGTGCCAGCAGTTGGGCCAGGGGAAACTATGGCTACACCTTC.

This CDR3 is CASSLYRYGYTF. The CDR3, as DNA: TGTGCCAGCAGCTTATATCGCTATGGCTACACCTTC. The genes are TRBV7-8 and TRBJ1-2; D is ambiguous. The CDR3 has 12 amino acids. Germline V lookup: CDR1 SGHVS, CDR2 FQNEAQ. Trimming cost V 2 bases and J 4 bases, with 5 bases left between them.

The CDR3 sequence: CASPGAFF. The CDR3, as DNA: TGTGCCAGCCCCGGAGCTTTCTTT. The chain employs TRBV10-3 and TRBJ1-1; D is unclear. Germline V gene data show CDR1 as ENHRY and CDR2 as SYGVKD. This CDR3 has 8 residues. Deletions cut 10 bases from V and 10 bases from J, with 7 bases between.

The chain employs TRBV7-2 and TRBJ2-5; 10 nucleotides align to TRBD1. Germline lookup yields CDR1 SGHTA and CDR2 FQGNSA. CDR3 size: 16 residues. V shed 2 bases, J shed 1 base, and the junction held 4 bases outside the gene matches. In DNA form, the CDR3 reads TGTGCCAGCAGCTTAATGGGACAGGGGTTCCAAGAGACCCAGTACTTC. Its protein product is CASSLMGQGFQETQYF.

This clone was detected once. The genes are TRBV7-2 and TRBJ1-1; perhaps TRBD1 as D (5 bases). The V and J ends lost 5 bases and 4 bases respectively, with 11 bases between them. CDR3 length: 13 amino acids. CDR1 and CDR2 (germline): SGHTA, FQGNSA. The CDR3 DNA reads TGTGCCAGCAGCCTCCCGGGGGTCACTGAAGCTTTCTTT. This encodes CASSLPGVTEAFF.

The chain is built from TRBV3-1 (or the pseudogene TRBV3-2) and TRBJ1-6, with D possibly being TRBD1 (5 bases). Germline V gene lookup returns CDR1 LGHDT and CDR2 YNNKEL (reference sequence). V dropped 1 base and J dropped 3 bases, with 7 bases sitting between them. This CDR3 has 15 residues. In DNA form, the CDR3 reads TGTGCCAGCAGCCAAGGAGACAGCTATAATTCACCCCTCCACTTT. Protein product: CASSQGDSYNSPLHF.

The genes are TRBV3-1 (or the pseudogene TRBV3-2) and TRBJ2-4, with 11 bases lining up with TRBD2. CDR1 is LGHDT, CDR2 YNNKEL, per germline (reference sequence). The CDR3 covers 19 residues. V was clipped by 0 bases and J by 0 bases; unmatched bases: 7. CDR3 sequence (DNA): TGTGCCAGCAGCCAAGATGGGGCTAGCGGGGGGCTAGCCAAAAACATTCAGTACTTC. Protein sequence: CASSQDGASGGLAKNIQYF.

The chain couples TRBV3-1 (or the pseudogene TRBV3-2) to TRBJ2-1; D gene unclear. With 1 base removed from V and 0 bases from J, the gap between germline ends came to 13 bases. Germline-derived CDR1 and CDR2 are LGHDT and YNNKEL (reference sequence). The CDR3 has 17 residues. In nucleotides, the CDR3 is TGTGCCAGCAGCCAAGTTCGGACCCAAAGCTCCTACAATGAGCAGTTCTTC. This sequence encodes CASSQVRTQSSYNEQFF.

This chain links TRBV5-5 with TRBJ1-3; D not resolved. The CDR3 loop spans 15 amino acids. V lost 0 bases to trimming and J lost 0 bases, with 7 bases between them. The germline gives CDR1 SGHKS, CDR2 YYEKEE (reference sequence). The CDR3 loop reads CASSLDTSSGNTIYF. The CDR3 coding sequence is TGTGCCAGCAGCTTGGACACCAGCTCTGGAAACACCATATATTTT.

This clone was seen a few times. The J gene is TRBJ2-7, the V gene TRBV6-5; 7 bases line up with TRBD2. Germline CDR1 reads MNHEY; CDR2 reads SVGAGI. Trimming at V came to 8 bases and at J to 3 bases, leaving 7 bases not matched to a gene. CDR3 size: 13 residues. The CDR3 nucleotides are TGTGCCAGCCGCTTGACTAGCAACTACGAGCAGTACTTC. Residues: CASRLTSNYEQYF.

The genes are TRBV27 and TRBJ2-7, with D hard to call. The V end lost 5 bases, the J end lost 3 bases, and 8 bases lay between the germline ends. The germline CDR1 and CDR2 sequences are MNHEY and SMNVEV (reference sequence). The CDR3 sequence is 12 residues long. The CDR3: CASSPRLYEQYF. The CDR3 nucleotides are TGTGCCAGCAGTCCCCGGCTCTACGAGCAGTACTTC.

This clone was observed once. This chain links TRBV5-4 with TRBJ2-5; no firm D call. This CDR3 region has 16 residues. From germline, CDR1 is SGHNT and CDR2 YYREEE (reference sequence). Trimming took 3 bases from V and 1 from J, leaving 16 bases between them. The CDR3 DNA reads TGTGCCAGCAGCTCGCTAGGGTATGGCTTCCAAGAGACCCAGTACTTC. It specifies CASSSLGYGFQETQYF.

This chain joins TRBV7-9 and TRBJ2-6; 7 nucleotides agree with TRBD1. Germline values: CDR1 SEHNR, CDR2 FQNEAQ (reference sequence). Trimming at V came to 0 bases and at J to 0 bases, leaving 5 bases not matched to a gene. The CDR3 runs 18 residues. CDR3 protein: CASSLAGTASSGANVLTF. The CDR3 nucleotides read TGTGCCAGCAGCTTAGCGGGGACAGCAAGCTCTGGGGCCAACGTCCTGACTTTC.

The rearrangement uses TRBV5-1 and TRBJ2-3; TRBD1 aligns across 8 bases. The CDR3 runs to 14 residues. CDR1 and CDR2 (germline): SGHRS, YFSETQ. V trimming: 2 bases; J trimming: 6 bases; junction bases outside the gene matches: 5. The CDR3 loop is CASSFQGARDTQYF. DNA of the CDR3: TGCGCCAGCAGCTTTCAGGGGGCGAGGGATACGCAGTATTTT.

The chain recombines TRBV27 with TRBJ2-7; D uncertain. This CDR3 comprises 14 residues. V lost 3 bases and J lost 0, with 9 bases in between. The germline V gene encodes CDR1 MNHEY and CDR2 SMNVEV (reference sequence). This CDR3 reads CASSFGLSSYEQYF. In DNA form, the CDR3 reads TGTGCCAGCAGTTTCGGCCTGAGCTCCTACGAGCAGTACTTC.

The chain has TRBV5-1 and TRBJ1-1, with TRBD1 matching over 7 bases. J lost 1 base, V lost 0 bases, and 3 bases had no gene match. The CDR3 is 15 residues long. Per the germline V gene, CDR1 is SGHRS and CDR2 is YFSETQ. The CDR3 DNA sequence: TGCGCCAGCAGCTTGGCCGACAGGGCGAACACTGAAGCTTTCTTT. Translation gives CASSLADRANTEAFF.

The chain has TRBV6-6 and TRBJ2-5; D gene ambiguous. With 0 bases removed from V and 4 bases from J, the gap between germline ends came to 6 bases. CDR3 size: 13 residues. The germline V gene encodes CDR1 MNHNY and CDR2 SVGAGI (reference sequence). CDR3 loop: CASSYSGLETQYF. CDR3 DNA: TGTGCCAGCAGTTACTCCGGGTTAGAGACCCAGTACTTC.